What follows are 5 T cell receptor beta chains derived from one specimen sequenced in a study of T cells in Graves' hyperthyroidism and ophthalmopathy. The CDR3 regions of TCR beta were amplified from RNA transcripts. The HTBI primer set drove a first-round RT-PCR of the TCR CDR3. TCRdb redid the calling of the multiplex PCR reads with MiXCR, one entry per CDR3 protein. This table has about 400,000 distinct CDR3 sequences, about 14% appearing once. The sample consisted of blood. Every receptor here comes from a woman aged 25-40 years with Graves' ophthalmopathy.

In its sample, this clonotype was seen many times. The chain uses TRBV2 and TRBJ2-3, with 10 bases identical to TRBD1. The germline V gene encodes CDR1 SNHLY and CDR2 FYNNEI. The CDR3 consists of 11 residues. Trimming took 8 bases from V and 14 from J; bases not matched to a gene: 7. Here the CDR3 DNA reads TGTGCCAGCCTGGGACAGGGGTTGGTGTATTTT. Its protein is CASLGQGLVYF.

With respect to this clonotype: A far larger clone is one base from this, pointing to a likely read error. This sequence joins TRBV5-8 and TRBJ1-2; no clear D gene. The CDR3 is 13 residues long. V dropped 0 bases and J dropped 4 bases, with 7 bases sitting between them. CDR1 SGHTS and CDR2 YDEGEE come from the germline V gene. The chain's CDR3 is CASSLETGYGYTF. The CDR3 coding sequence is TGTGCCAGCAGCTTGGAGACGGGCTATGGCTACACCTTC.

Concerning this clonotype: A much larger clonotype is one base distant, so this may be a read error. The chain is built from TRBV28 and TRBJ1-5; D not resolved. CDR1 is MDHEN and CDR2 is SYDVKM in the germline V gene. This CDR3 contains 14 residues. This CDR3 reads CASSYGLSNRPQHF. The CDR3 nucleotides read TGTGCCAGCAGTTATGGACTGTCGAATCGGCCCCAGCATTTT. Combining the CDR3 with reference TRBV28 and TRBJ1-5 gives the whole variable domain DVKVTQSSRYLVKRTGEKVFLECVQDMDHENMFWYRQDPGLGLRLIYFSYDVKMKEKGDIPEGYSVSREKKERFSLILESASTNQTSMYLCASSYGLSNRPQHFGDGTRLSIL.

The V call is TRBV20-1, the J call TRBJ2-2; D perhaps matches TRBD2 (6 bases). This CDR3 is built from 14 residues. V lost 0 bases to trimming and J lost 2 bases, with 7 bases between them. Germline V gives CDR1 DFQATT, CDR2 SNEGSKA (reference sequence). In DNA, the CDR3 is TGCAGTGCTAGAGATGGGACTAACACCGGGGAGCTGTTTTTT. Encoded protein: CSARDGTNTGELFF.

This clonotype appeared many times. The rearrangement links TRBV28 to TRBJ1-5; D might be TRBD1 (5 bases). This CDR3 region has 17 residues. The V and J ends lost 6 bases and 3 bases respectively, with 21 bases between them. Germline V CDR1 and CDR2: MDHEN, SYDVKM. The CDR3 bases are TGTGCCAGCAGGGCCAAGGCGGGACGGCCAAACAATCAGCCCCAGCATTTT. It translates to CASRAKAGRPNNQPQHF.